This entry concerns a single TCR beta chain. Antigen unknown. Caucasian adults living in Nashville, Tennessee, provided all samples. J lost 4 bases, V lost 0 bases, and 11 bases had no gene match. The CDR3 loop spans 17 amino acids. CDR1 is SGHRS, CDR2 YFSETQ, per germline. This sample is part of a study of shared clonotypes between healthy human individuals. Study results and caveats: Shared across several donors were approximately 5% of the naive CD4 clonotypes. Against clonotypes common to all four donors, non-shared ones had lower generation probabilities. An effect of sequencing depth on clonotype sharing among donors was expected.

Assay: immunoSEQ multiplex PCR; the TCRdb copy retains only in-frame clones and omits some. The sample holds over a million clones, roughly 74% seen once. Input material: memory CD4+ T cells from PBMCs. Specified subset: CD45RA-negative fraction. The rearrangement uses TRBV5-1 and TRBJ2-5; TRBD2 matches at 8 bases. The clonotype originates from a man younger than 35 in good health. Some clones in this sample may be carry-over from other donors' samples. CDR3 DNA sequence: TGCGCCAGCAGCTTGGCCCCGGGAGCGGGAGTTCGAGAGACCCAGTACTTC. This sequence encodes CASSLAPGAGVRETQYF.